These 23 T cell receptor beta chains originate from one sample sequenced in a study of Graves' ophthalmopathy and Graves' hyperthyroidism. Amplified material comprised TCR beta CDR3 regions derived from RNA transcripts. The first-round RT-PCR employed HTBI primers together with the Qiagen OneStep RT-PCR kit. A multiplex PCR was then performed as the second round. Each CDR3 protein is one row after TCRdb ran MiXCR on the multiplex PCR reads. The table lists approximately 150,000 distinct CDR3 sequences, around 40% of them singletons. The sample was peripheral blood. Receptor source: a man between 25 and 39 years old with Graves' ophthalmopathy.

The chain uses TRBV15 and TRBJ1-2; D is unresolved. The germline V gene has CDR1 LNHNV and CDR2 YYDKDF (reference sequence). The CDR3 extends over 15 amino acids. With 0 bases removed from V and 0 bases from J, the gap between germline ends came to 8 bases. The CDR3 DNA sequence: TGTGCCACCAGCAGAGATCAGAAACCTAACTATGGCTACACCTTC. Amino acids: CATSRDQKPNYGYTF. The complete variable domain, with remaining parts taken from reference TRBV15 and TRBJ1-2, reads DAMVIQNPRYQVTQFGKPVTLSCSQTLNHNVMYWYQQKSSQAPKLLFHYYDKDFNNEADTPDNFQSRRPNTSFCFLDIRSPGLGDTAMYLCATSRDQKPNYGYTFGSGTRLTVV.

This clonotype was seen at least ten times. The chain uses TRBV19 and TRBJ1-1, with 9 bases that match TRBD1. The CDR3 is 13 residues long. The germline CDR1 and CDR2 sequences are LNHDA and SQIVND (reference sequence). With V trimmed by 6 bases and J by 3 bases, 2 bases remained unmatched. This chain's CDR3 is CASRTGGDTEAFF. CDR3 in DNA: TGTGCCAGTAGGACAGGGGGAGACACTGAAGCTTTCTTT.

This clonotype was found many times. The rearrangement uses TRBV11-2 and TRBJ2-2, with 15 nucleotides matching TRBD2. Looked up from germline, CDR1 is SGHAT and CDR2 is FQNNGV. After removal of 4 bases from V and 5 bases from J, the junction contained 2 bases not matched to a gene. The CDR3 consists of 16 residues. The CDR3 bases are TGTGCCAGCAGCTCTGGACTAGCGGGAGGGACCGGGGAGCTGTTTTTT. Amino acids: CASSSGLAGGTGELFF.

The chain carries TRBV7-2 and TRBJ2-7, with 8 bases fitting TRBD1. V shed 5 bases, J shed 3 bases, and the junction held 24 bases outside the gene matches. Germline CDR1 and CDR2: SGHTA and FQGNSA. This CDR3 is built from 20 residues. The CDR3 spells CASSIFLDADRAPHLYEQYF. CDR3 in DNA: TGTGCCAGCAGCATCTTTCTTGATGCGGACAGGGCCCCCCACCTCTACGAGCAGTACTTC.

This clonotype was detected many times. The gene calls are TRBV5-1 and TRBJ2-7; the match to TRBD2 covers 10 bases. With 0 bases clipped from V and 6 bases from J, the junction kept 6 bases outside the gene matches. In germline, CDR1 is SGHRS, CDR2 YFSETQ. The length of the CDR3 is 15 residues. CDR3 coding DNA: TGCGCCAGCAGCTTGGAGGCTAGCGGGAGTCGCGAGCAGTACTTC. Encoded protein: CASSLEASGSREQYF.

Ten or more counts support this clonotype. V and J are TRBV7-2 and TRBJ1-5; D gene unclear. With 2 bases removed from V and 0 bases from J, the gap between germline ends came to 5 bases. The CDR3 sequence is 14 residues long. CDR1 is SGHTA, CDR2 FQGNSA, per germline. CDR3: CASSLMGSNQPQHF. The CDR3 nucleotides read TGTGCCAGCAGCTTAATGGGTAGCAATCAGCCCCAGCATTTT.

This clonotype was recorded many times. The CDR3 sequence is CASSLTNWGGSEAFF. CDR3 in DNA: TGTGCCAGCAGTTTAACCAACTGGGGAGGGTCTGAAGCTTTCTTT. The rearrangement uses TRBV12-3 or TRBV12-4 and TRBJ1-1; no definite D call. The CDR3 is 15 residues long. Trimming shortened V by 2 bases and J by 6 bases, and 16 bases separated the two germline ends.

Written as DNA, the CDR3 is TGTGCCAGCAGTGAACAGGGGAGTCGGGGCTACACCTTC. It codes for CASSEQGSRGYTF. V and J are TRBV6-1 and TRBJ1-2, with D possibly being TRBD1 (6 bases). Germline V gives CDR1 MNHNS, CDR2 SASEGT. This CDR3 contains 13 residues. V shed 2 bases and J shed 8 bases, with 12 bases lying between them.

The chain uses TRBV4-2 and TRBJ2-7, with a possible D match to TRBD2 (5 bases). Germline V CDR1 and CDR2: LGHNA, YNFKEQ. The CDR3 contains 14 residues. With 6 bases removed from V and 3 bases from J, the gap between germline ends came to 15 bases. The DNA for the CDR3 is TGTGCCAGCAGTCTACTGGACGGGAACTACGAGCAGTACTTC. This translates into CASSLLDGNYEQYF.

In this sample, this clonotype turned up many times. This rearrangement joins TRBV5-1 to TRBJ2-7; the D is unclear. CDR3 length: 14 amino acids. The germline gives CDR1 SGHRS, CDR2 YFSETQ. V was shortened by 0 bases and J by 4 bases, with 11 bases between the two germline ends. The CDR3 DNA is TGCGCCAGCAGCTTGGACGGATTTAGATACGAGCAGTACTTC. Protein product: CASSLDGFRYEQYF.

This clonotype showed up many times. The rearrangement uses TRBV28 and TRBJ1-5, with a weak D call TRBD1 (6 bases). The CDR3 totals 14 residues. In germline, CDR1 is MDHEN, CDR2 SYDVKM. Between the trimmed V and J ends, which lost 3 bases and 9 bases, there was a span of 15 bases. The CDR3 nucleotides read TGTGCCAGCAGTTTGAATCAGGGACAATGGCCCCAGCATTTT. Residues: CASSLNQGQWPQHF.

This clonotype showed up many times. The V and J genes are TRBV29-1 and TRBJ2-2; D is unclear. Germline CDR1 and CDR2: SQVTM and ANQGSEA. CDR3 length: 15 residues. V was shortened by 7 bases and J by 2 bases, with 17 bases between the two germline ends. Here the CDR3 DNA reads TGCAGCGCCCTCCGTGGAAGGGTCAACACCGGGGAGCTGTTTTTT. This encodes CSALRGRVNTGELFF.

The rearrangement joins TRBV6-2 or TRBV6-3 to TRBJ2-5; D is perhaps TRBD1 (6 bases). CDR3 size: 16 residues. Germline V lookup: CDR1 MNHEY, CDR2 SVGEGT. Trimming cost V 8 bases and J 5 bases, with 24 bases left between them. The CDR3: CASVPMPGQISETQYF. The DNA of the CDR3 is TGTGCCAGCGTTCCTATGCCGGGACAAATATCGGAGACCCAGTACTTC.

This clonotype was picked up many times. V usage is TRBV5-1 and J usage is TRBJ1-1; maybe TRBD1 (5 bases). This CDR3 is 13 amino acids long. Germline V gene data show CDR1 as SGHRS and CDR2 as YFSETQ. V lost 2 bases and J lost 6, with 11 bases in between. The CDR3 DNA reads TGCGCCAGCAGCTTTCAGGGTGTCTCTGAAGCTTTCTTT. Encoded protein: CASSFQGVSEAFF.

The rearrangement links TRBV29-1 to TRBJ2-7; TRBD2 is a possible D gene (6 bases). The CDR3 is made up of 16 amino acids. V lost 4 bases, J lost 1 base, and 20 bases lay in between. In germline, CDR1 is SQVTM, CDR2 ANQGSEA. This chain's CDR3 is CSVGLAFRDSSYEQYF. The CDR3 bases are TGCAGCGTTGGCTTAGCGTTTCGGGACTCTTCCTACGAGCAGTACTTC.

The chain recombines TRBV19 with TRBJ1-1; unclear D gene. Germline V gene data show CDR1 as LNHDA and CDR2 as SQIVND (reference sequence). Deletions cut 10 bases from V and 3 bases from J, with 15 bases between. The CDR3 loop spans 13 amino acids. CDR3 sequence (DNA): TGTGCCACCCTAGCCAGTGGTTACACTGAAGCTTTCTTT. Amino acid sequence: CATLASGYTEAFF.

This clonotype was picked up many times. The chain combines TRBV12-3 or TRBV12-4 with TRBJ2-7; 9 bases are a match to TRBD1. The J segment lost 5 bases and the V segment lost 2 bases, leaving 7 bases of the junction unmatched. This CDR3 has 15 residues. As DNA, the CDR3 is TGTGCCAGCAGTTTAAGGGGACAGGGTTTCGACGAGCAGTACTTC. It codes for CASSLRGQGFDEQYF.

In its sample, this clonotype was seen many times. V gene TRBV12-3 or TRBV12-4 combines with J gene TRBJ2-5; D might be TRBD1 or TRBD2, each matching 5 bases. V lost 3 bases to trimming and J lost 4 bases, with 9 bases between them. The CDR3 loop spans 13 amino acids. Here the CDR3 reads CASSFLGVETQYF. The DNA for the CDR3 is TGTGCCAGCAGTTTTCTGGGGGTAGAGACCCAGTACTTC.

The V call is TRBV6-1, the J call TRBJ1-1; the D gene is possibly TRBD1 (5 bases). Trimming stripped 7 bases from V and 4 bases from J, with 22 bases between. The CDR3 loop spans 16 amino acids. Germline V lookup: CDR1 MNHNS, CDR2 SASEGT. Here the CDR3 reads CASIPPGRTWGTEAFF. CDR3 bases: TGTGCCAGCATACCGCCGGGACGGACTTGGGGCACTGAAGCTTTCTTT.

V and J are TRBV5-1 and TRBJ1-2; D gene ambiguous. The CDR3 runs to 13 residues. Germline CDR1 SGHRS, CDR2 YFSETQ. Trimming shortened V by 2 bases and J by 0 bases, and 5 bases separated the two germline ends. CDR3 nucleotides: TGCGCCAGCAGCTTCGGGACTAACTATGGCTACACCTTC. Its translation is CASSFGTNYGYTF.

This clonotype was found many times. CDR3 DNA: TGTGCCAGTAGTATAGGAGCAGGGGAAGGCTATGGCTACACCTTC. Protein sequence: CASSIGAGEGYGYTF. The rearrangement links TRBV19 to TRBJ1-2; weak D call: TRBD1 (6 bases). Germline assignment: CDR1 LNHDA and CDR2 SQIVND (reference sequence). V shed 1 base and J shed 4 bases, with 13 bases lying between them. This CDR3 spans 15 amino acids.

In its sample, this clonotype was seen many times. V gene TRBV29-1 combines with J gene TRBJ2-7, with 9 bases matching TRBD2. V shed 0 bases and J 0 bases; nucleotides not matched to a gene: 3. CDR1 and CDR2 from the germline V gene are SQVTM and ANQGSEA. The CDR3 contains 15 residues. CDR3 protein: CSVEDPTSGSYEQYF. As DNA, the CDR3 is TGCAGCGTTGAAGACCCGACTAGCGGCTCCTACGAGCAGTACTTC.

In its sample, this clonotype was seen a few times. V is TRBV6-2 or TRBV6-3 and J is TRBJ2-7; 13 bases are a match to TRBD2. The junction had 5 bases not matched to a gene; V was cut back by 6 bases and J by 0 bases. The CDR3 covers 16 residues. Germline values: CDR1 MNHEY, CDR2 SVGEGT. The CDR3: CASSGLAGAVSYEQYF. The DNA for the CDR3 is TGTGCCAGCAGCGGACTAGCGGGGGCAGTCTCCTACGAGCAGTACTTC.